A selection of T cell receptor beta chains follows, all from one sample in a study of T cell repertoires in ileal Crohn's disease. Clones were sequenced by immunoSEQ multiplex PCR, and TCRdb holds only the in-frame ones, with some missing. Found here are about 8,400 clones, around 80% of them singletons; the top ten hold 9.5% to 15%. The sequenced material came from ileal tissue. The receptors come from an adult with Crohn's disease. Each CDR3 is given with its conserved first and last residue.

V	J	CDR3
TRBV28	TRBJ1-2	CASMPLWAGGGYTF
TRBV7-3	TRBJ1-1	CASSFQVYTEAFF
TRBV7-9	TRBJ2-1	CASRVGGGPYNEQFF
TRBV7-2	TRBJ2-5	CASSPQVGTGETQYF
TRBV7-9	TRBJ1-5	CASSLGDGSSQPQHF
TRBV6-6	TRBJ2-7	CASSYAAGAGAGEQYF
TRBV5-1	TRBJ1-5	CASSLRPGDRVQPQHF
TRBV19	TRBJ2-2	CASSILRDTGELFF
TRBV2	TRBJ1-4	CASNGQGTANEKLFF
TRBV9	TRBJ2-5	CASNIEGGLQETQYF
TRBV2	TRBJ1-2	CASSDQANYGYTF